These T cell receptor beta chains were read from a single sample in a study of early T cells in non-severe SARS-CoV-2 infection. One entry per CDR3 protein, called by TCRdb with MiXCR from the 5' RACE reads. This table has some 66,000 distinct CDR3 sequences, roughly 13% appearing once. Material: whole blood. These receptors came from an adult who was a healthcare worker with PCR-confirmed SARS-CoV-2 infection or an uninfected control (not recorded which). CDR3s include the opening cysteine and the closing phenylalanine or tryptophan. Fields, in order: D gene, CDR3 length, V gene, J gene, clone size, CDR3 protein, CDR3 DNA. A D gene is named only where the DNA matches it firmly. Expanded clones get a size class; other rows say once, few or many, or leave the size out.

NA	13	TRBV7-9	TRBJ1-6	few	CASSPGLRSPLHF	TGTGCCAGCAGCCCGGGGTTACGGTCACCCCTCCACTTT
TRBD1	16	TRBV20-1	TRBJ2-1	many	CSARDPRGSIDNEQFF	TGCAGTGCTAGAGATCCCAGGGGGAGTATAGACAATGAGCAGTTCTTC
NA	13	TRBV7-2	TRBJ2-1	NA	CASSLVRYNEQFF	TGTGCCAGCAGCCTCGTCAGGTACAATGAGCAGTTCTTC
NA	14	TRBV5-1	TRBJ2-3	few	CASRAEPLTDTQYF	TGCGCCAGCAGGGCGGAGCCCCTCACAGATACGCAGTATTTT
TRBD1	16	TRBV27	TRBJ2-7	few	CASSPPRTGATYEQYF	TGTGCCAGCAGTCCACCAAGGACAGGGGCTACCTACGAGCAGTACTTC
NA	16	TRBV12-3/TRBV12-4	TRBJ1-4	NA	CASSLRVTGNNEKLFF	TGTGCCAGCAGCTTGCGGGTGACAGGCAATAATGAAAAACTGTTTTTT
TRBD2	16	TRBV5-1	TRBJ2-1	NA	CASKVAGTGPYNEQFF	TGCGCCAGTAAGGTAGCGGGAACGGGCCCCTACAATGAGCAGTTCTTC
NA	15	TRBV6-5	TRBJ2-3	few	CASTRGGVGTDTQYF	TGTGCCAGCACCCGAGGAGGGGTCGGCACAGATACGCAGTATTTT
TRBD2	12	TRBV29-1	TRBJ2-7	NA	CSSRGESYEQYF	TGCAGCTCCCGGGGGGAATCCTACGAGCAGTACTTC
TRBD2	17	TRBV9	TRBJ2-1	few	CASSAHGTSGIRDEQFF	TGTGCCAGCAGCGCCCATGGGACTAGCGGGATTAGAGATGAGCAGTTCTTC
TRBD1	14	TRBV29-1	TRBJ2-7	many	CSVSGQGGIYEQYF	TGCAGCGTTTCAGGACAGGGCGGGATCTACGAGCAGTACTTC
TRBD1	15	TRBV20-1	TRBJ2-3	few	CSASSGTGITDTQYF	TGCAGTGCTTCCTCCGGGACAGGGATCACAGATACGCAGTATTTT
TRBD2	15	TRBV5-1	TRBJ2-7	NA	CASSYAGVGLGEQYF	TGCGCCAGCAGCTACGCGGGAGTAGGACTAGGTGAGCAGTACTTC
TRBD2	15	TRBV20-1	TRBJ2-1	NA	CSARLASGMGTEQFF	TGCAGTGCTAGACTGGCTAGCGGGATGGGAACTGAGCAGTTCTTC
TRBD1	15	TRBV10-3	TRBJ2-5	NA	CAISGPDRGLETQYF	TGTGCCATCAGTGGGCCGGACAGGGGCCTAGAGACCCAGTACTTC
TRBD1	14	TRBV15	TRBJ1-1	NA	CATSGTGMNTEAFF	TGTGCCACCAGCGGGACAGGGATGAACACTGAAGCTTTCTTT
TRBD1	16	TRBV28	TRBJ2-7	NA	CASSLLSQGASYEQYF	TGTGCCAGCAGTTTACTCTCCCAGGGGGCCTCCTACGAGCAGTACTTC
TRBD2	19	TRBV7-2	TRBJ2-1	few	CASSLVPSGQTSSYNEQFF	TGTGCCAGCAGCTTAGTGCCTAGCGGGCAGACGAGCTCCTACAATGAGCAGTTCTTC
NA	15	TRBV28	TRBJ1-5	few	CASSLVTADRQPQHF	TGTGCCAGCAGTTTGGTGACAGCTGATCGTCAGCCCCAGCATTTT
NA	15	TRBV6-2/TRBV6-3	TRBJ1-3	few	CASRLGDFSGNTIYF	TGTGCCAGCAGATTGGGGGATTTCTCTGGAAACACCATATATTTT
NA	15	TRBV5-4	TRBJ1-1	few	CASSLDRRKNTEAFF	TGTGCCAGCAGCTTGGACAGGAGAAAAAACACTGAAGCTTTCTTT
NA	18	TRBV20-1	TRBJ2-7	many	CSARALLVDTHNLYEQYF	TGCAGTGCTAGAGCCCTCCTTGTAGACACTCACAATCTCTACGAGCAGTACTTC
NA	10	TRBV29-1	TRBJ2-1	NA	CSVMVAGVLF	TGCAGCGTTATGGTGGCGGGCGTGCTCTTC
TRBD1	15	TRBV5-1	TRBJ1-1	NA	CASSLAAGQGSAAFF	TGCGCCAGCAGCTTGGCCGCTGGACAGGGGAGTGCGGCTTTCTTT
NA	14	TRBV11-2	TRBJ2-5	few	CASSPQWNQETQYF	TGTGCCAGCAGCCCCCAATGGAACCAAGAGACCCAGTACTTC
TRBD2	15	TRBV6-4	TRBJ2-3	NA	CASSFSGSRSDTQYF	TGTGCCAGCAGTTTTAGCGGGTCTCGATCAGATACGCAGTATTTT
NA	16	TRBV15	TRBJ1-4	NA	CATSRIPTGVNEKLFF	TGTGCCACCAGCAGGATCCCGACAGGCGTTAATGAAAAACTGTTTTTT
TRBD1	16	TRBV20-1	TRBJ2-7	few	CSAPEPPGTGRYEQYF	TGCAGTGCCCCCGAGCCTCCGGGGACAGGAAGATACGAGCAGTACTTC
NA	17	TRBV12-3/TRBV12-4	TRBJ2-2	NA	CASSLDRQGSRPGELFF	TGTGCCAGCAGTTTAGACCGTCAGGGTTCTCGACCCGGGGAGCTGTTTTTT
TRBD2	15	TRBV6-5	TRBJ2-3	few	CASSIGAGGADTQYF	TGTGCCAGCAGCATTGGAGCGGGAGGGGCAGATACGCAGTATTTT
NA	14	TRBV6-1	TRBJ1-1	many	CASSWAGVNTEAFF	TGTGCCAGCAGTTGGGCAGGGGTGAACACTGAAGCTTTCTTT
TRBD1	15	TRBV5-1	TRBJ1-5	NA	CASSLGGYSNQPQHF	TGCGCCAGCAGCTTAGGGGGCTATAGCAATCAGCCCCAGCATTTT
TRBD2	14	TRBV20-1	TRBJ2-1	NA	CSPLAESSYNAQFF	TGCAGTCCTCTAGCGGAGAGCTCCTACAATGCGCAGTTCTTC
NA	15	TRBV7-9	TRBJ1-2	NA	CASTLGRGIDYGYTF	TGTGCCAGCACCCTAGGACGGGGAATAGACTATGGCTACACCTTC
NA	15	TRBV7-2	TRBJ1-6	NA	CASSSWTVYNSPLHF	TGTGCCAGCAGCTCCTGGACCGTTTATAATTCACCCCTCCACTTT
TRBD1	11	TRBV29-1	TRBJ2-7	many	CSVENRGRQYF	TGCAGCGTTGAAAACAGGGGTCGGCAGTACTTC
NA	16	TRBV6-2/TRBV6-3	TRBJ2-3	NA	CASALEPSRRGDTQYF	TGTGCCAGCGCGCTCGAACCCTCGCGAAGAGGCGATACGCAGTATTTT
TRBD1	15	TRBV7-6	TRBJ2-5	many	CASSSDRGSAETQYF	TGTGCCAGCAGCAGCGACAGGGGGTCGGCAGAGACCCAGTACTTC
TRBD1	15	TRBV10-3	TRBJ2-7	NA	CAIRTISTGGYEQYF	TGTGCCATCAGAACCATTTCGACAGGGGGCTACGAGCAGTACTTC
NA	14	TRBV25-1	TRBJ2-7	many	CASSETGTLNEQYF	TGTGCCAGCAGTGAGACAGGGACTTTGAACGAGCAGTACTTC
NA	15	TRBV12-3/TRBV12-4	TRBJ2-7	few	CASSLGGPSSYEQYF	TGTGCCAGCAGTTTGGGGGGCCCCAGCTCCTACGAGCAGTACTTC
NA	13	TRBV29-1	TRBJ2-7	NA	CSVSGQYSYEQYF	TGCAGCGTTTCTGGACAGTATTCCTACGAGCAGTACTTC
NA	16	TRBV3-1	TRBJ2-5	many	CASSQDSGLVWETQYF	TGTGCCAGCAGCCAAGATTCAGGACTTGTGTGGGAGACCCAGTACTTC
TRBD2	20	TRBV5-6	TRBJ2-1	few	CASSSQGLGGTGISYNEQFF	TGTGCCAGCAGCTCCCAGGGACTAGGGGGTACAGGGATCTCCTACAATGAGCAGTTCTTC
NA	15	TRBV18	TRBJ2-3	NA	CASSPPWSGTDTQYF	TGTGCCAGCTCACCACCCTGGAGTGGAACAGATACGCAGTATTTT
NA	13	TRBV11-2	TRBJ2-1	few	CASSAGGRGEQFF	TGTGCCAGCAGCGCCGGGGGGCGCGGCGAGCAGTTCTTC
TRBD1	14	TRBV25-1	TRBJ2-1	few	CASSWDRSYNEQFF	TGTGCCAGCAGTTGGGACAGATCCTACAATGAGCAGTTCTTC
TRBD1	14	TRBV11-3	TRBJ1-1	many	CASSPGTGITEAFF	TGTGCCAGCAGCCCCGGGACAGGGATCACTGAAGCTTTCTTT
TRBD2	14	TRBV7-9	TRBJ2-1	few	CASRYGDYGNEQFF	TGTGCCAGCCGTTATGGGGACTATGGCAATGAGCAGTTCTTC
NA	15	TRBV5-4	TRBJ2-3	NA	CASSPRVSSTDTQYF	TGTGCCAGCAGCCCCAGGGTTTCTAGCACAGATACGCAGTATTTT
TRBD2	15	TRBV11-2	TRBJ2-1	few	CASSLDSAGGDEQFF	TGTGCCAGCAGCTTAGATTCCGCGGGAGGGGATGAGCAGTTCTTC
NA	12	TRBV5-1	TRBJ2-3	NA	CASSPDWDIWYF	TGCGCCAGCAGCCCGGACTGGGACATTTGGTATTTT
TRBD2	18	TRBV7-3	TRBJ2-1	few	CASSLRGTSASSYNEQFF	TGTGCCAGCAGCCTCCGGGGGACTAGCGCGAGCTCCTACAATGAGCAGTTCTTC
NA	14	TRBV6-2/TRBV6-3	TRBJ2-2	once	CASRIQGNTGELFF	TGTGCCAGCAGAATACAGGGAAACACCGGGGAGCTGTTTTTT
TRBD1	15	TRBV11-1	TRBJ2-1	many	CASSLGTGAVNEQFF	TGTGCCAGCAGCCTCGGGACAGGGGCTGTCAATGAGCAGTTCTTC